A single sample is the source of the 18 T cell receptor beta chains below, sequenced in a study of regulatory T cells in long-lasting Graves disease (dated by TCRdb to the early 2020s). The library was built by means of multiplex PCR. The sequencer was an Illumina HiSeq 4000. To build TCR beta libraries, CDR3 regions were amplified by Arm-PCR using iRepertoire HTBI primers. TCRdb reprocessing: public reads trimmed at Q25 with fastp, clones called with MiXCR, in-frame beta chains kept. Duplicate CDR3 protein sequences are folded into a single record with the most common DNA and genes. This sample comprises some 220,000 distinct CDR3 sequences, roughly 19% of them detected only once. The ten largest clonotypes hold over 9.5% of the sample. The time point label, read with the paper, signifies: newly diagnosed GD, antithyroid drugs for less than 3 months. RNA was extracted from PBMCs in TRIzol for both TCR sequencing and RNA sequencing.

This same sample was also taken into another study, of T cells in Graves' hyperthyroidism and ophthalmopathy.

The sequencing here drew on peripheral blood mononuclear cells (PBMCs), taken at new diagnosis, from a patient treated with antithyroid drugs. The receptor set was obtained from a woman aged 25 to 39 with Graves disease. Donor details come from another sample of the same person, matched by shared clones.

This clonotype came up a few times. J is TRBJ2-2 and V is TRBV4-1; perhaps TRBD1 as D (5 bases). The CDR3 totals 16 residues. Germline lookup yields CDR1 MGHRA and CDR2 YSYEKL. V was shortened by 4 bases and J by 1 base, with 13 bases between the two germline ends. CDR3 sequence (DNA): TGCGCCAGCAGCCTACATGACAGCTGGAACACCGGGGAGCTGTTTTTT. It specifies CASSLHDSWNTGELFF.

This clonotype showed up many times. The CDR3, as DNA: TGTGCCAGCAGTTTAGGGAGGGATCCCTATAATGAAAAACTGTTTTTT. This gives the protein CASSLGRDPYNEKLFF. V gene TRBV12-3 or TRBV12-4 combines with J gene TRBJ1-4, with D hard to call. V lost 1 base to trimming and J lost 4 bases, with 13 bases between them. This CDR3 has 16 residues.

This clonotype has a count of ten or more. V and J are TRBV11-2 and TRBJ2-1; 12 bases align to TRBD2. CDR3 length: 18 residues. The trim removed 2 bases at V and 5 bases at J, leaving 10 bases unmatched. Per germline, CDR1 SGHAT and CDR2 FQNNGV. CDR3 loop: CASSLPLRLAGEDNEQFF. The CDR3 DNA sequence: TGTGCCAGCAGCTTACCCCTCAGACTAGCGGGGGAGGACAATGAGCAGTTCTTC.

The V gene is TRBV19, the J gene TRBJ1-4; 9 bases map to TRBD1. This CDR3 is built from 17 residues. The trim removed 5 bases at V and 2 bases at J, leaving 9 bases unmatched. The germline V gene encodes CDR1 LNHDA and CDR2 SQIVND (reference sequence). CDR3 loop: CASSPRQGGLTNEKLFF. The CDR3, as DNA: TGTGCCAGTAGTCCCAGACAGGGGGGCCTTACTAATGAAAAACTGTTTTTT.

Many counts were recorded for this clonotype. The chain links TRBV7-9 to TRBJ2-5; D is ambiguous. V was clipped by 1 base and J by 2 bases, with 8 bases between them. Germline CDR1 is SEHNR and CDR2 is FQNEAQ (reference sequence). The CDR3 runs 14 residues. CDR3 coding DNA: TGTGCCAGCAGCTTAGGGTGGGGACAAGAGACCCAGTACTTC. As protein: CASSLGWGQETQYF.

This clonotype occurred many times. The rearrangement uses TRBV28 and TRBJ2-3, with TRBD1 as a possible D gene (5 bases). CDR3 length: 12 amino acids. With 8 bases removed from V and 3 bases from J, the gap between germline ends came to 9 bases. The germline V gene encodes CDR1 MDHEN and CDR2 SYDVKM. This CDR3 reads CASWAGTDTQYF. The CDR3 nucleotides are TGTGCCAGCTGGGCAGGGACAGATACGCAGTATTTT.

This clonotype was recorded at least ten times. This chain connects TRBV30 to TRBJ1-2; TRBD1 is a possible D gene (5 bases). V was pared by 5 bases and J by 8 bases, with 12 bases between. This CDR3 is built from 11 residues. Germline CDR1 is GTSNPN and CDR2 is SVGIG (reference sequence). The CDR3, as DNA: TGTGCCTGGGCCCGGGGGGGGGGCTACACCTTC. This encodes CAWARGGGYTF.

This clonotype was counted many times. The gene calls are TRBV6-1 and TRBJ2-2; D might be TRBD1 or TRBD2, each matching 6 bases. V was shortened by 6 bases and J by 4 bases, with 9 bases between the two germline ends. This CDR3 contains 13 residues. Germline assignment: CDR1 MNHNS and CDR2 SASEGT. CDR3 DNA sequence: TGTGCCAGCAGGAAGGGGGGCACCGGGGAGCTGTTTTTT. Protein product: CASRKGGTGELFF.

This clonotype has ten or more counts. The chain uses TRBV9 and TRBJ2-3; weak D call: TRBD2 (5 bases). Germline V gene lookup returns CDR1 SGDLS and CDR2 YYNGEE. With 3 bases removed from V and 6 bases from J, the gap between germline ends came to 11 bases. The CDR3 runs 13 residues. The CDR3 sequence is CASSARGWDTQYF. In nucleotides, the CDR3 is TGTGCCAGCAGCGCCCGCGGGTGGGATACGCAGTATTTT.

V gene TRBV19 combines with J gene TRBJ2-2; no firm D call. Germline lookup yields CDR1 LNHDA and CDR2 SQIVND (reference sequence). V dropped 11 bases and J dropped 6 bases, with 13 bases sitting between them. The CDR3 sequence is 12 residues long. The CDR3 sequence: CACDSRPGELFF. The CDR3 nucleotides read TGTGCCTGCGACTCCCGCCCCGGGGAGCTGTTTTTT. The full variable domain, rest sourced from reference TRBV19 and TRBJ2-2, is DGGITQSPKYLFRKEGQNVTLSCEQNLNHDAMYWYRQDPGQGLRLIYYSQIVNDFQKGDIAEGYSVSREKKESFPLTVTSAQKNPTAFYLCACDSRPGELFFGEGSRLTVL.

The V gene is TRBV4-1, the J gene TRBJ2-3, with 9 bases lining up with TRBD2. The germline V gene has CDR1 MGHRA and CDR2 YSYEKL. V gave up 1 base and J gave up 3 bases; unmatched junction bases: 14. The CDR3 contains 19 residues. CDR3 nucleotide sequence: TGCGCCAGCAGCCAAGCTGGGTTCTTAGCGGGAGATGGAACAGATACGCAGTATTTT. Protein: CASSQAGFLAGDGTDTQYF.

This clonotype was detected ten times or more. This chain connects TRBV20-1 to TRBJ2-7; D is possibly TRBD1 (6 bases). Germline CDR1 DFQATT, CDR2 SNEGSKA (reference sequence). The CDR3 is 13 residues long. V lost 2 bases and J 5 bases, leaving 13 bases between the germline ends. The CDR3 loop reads CSARPRGFNEQYF. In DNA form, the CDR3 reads TGCAGTGCTAGACCCAGGGGTTTCAACGAGCAGTACTTC.

The CDR3 loop reads CATSRASSGQEQFF. CDR3 DNA: TGTGCCACCAGTAGGGCGTCCTCGGGCCAAGAGCAGTTCTTC. The chain employs TRBV24-1 and TRBJ2-1; D not certain. The germline V gene encodes CDR1 KGHDR and CDR2 SFDVKD. V lost 6 bases, J lost 10 bases, and 18 bases lay in between. The CDR3 runs 14 residues.

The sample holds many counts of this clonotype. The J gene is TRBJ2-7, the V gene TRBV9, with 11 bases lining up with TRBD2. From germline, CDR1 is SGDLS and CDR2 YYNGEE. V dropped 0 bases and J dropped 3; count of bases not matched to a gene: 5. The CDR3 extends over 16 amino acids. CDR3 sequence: CASSVALAGGLYEQYF. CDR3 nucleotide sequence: TGTGCCAGCAGCGTAGCCCTAGCGGGGGGCCTCTACGAGCAGTACTTC. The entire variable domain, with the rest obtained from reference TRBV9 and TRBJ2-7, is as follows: DSGVTQTPKHLITATGQRVTLRCSPRSGDLSVYWYQQSLDQGLQFLIQYYNGEERAKGNILERFSAQQFPDLHSELNLSSLELGDSALYFCASSVALAGGLYEQYFGPGTRLTVT.

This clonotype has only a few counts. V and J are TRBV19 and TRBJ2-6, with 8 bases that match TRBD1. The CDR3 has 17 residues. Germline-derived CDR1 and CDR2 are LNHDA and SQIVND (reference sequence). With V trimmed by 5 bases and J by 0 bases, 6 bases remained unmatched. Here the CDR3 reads CASSPGGSFSGANVLTF. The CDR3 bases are TGTGCCAGTAGTCCAGGGGGCAGTTTCTCTGGGGCCAACGTCCTGACTTTC.

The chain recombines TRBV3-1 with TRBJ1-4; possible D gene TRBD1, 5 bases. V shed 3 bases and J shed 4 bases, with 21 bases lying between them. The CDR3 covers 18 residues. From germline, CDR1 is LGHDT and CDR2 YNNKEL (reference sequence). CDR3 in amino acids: CASSHHPPRRGFNEKLFF. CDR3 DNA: TGTGCCAGCAGCCATCACCCCCCCCGGAGGGGATTTAATGAAAAACTGTTTTTT.

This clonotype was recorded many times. CDR3: CASSPTGKRSQETQYF. CDR3 coding DNA: TGTGCCAGCTCACCCACAGGGAAGCGCTCGCAAGAGACCCAGTACTTC. This chain uses TRBV18 with TRBJ2-5; TRBD1 is a possible D gene (6 bases). This CDR3 is built from 16 residues. V was shortened by 3 bases and J by 2 bases, with 16 bases between the two germline ends. Germline assignment: CDR1 KGHSH and CDR2 LQKENI.

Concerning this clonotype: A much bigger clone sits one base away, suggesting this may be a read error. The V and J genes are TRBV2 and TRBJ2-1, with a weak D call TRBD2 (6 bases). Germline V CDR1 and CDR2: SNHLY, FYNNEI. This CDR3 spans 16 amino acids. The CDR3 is CASKGGSVTRYNEQLF. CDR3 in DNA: TGTGCCAGCAAAGGAGGGAGTGTCACACGCTACAATGAGCAGCTCTTC.